Below, 18 T cell receptor beta chains from the same sample are listed, as sequenced in a study of shared clonotypes between healthy human individuals (dated by TCRdb to between 2020 and 2021). Libraries were prepared through the immunoSEQ multiplex PCR assay. This is the immuneACCESS table as TCRdb keeps it, with only in-frame sequences that have V and J called. A part of the clones is gone; compared with another copy, unresolved V genes explain less than half, and the rest is unexplained. This sample has about 710,000 clones in its table, and approximately 72% of those were observed once. The top ten clones comprise around 1.7% of the sample. Sequencing was done on a sample of memory CD4+ T cells sorted from blood. Explained via the paper, the cell subset or site label denotes: CD45RA-negative fraction. Source of these receptors: a woman in her 30s in good health.

The rearrangement links TRBV25-1 to TRBJ1-2; 9 bases line up with TRBD1. The germline gives CDR1 MGHDK, CDR2 SYGVNS. This CDR3 contains 18 residues. V was pared by 1 base and J by 6 bases, with 15 bases of the junction left unmatched. The CDR3 loop is CASSEFLDRGSGSDGYTF. The CDR3 region has the DNA TGTGCCAGCAGTGAATTTCTCGACAGGGGGTCGGGTAGTGATGGCTACACCTTC.

This chain uses TRBV19 with TRBJ2-7, with 7 bases lining up with TRBD2. Trimming cost V 5 bases and J 1 base; bases outside gene matches: 8. Germline values: CDR1 LNHDA, CDR2 SQIVND (reference sequence). This CDR3 is built from 15 residues. CDR3 in amino acids: CASSDASGGSYEQYF. CDR3 in DNA: TGTGCCAGTAGTGACGCTTCGGGGGGTTCCTACGAGCAGTACTTC.

As to this clone: Other DNA sequences from this sample encode an identical CDR3 as well. This chain links TRBV7-8 with TRBJ1-1; 10 bases agree with TRBD1. V lost 5 bases and J lost 6; bases outside the gene matches: 3. The CDR3 consists of 13 residues. Germline CDR1 SGHVS, CDR2 FQNEAQ. CDR3 sequence: CASSPGQGAEAFF. As DNA, the CDR3 is TGTGCCAGCAGCCCCGGACAGGGGGCTGAAGCTTTCTTT.

This clone has a handful of counts. The chain uses TRBV19 and TRBJ2-3; maybe TRBD1 (5 bases). There are 14 residues in the CDR3. Trimming stripped 7 bases from V and 7 bases from J, with 18 bases between. Germline lookup yields CDR1 LNHDA and CDR2 SQIVND (reference sequence). CDR3 region: CASIPQGPGNTQYF. The CDR3 nucleotides read TGTGCCAGTATTCCTCAAGGGCCAGGGAATACGCAGTATTTT.

V usage is TRBV29-1 and J usage is TRBJ1-2; D is unclear. Trimming took 3 bases from V and 8 from J, leaving 4 bases between them. The CDR3 has 9 amino acids. CDR1 SQVTM and CDR2 ANQGSEA come from the germline V gene. The CDR3 DNA reads TGCAGCGTTGATCAGGGCTACACCTTC. This gives the protein CSVDQGYTF.

The chain is built from TRBV2 and TRBJ1-5, with 8 positions matching TRBD1. This CDR3 comprises 13 residues. Germline CDR1 and CDR2: SNHLY and FYNNEI. V gave up 7 bases and J gave up 4 bases; unmatched junction bases: 3. CDR3 sequence reads: CASTRTGNQPQHF. The CDR3 nucleotides read TGTGCCAGCACCCGGACAGGGAATCAGCCCCAGCATTTT.

The V call is TRBV10-3, the J call TRBJ2-6; no clear D. From germline, CDR1 is ENHRY and CDR2 SYGVKD. The length of the CDR3 is 15 residues. Trimming removed 6 bases from V and 2 bases from J, with 11 bases in between. The CDR3 DNA sequence: TGTGCCATCAGCGCGAGTATTACTGGGGCCAACGTCCTGACTTTC. Translated, it gives CAISASITGANVLTF.

Ten or more counts support this clone. J is TRBJ2-4 and V is TRBV2, with D possibly matching TRBD2 (5 bases). The V gene lost 4 bases and the J gene lost 0 bases, with 10 bases spanning the gap. CDR3 size: 15 residues. Germline CDR1 SNHLY, CDR2 FYNNEI. The CDR3 protein is CASSGTFRAKNIQYF. CDR3 nucleotides: TGTGCCAGCAGTGGGACTTTCAGAGCCAAAAACATTCAGTACTTC.

The chain carries TRBV28 and TRBJ2-1; TRBD2 matches 13 bases. The trim removed 8 bases at V and 9 bases at J, leaving 13 bases unmatched. Germline V gene sequence: CDR1 MDHEN, CDR2 SYDVKM. The CDR3 is 16 amino acids. Here the CDR3 DNA reads TGTGCCAGCGGCCGGAGGACTAGCGGGGGAGGGAGTGAGCAGTTCTTC. Translated: CASGRRTSGGGSEQFF.

The chain is built from TRBV11-3 and TRBJ1-4; D gene ambiguous. The V end lost 3 bases, the J end lost 7 bases, and 15 bases lay between the germline ends. Germline V lookup: CDR1 SGHNT, CDR2 YENEEA. The length of the CDR3 is 15 residues. The CDR3 here is CASSFTPSVIEKLFF. CDR3 DNA sequence: TGTGCCAGCAGCTTCACCCCCAGCGTAATTGAAAAACTGTTTTTT.

Worth noting for this clone: This CDR3 is also generated by other DNA sequences in the sample. The genes are TRBV5-4 and TRBJ1-5; D gene uncertain. Between the trimmed V and J ends, which lost 4 bases and 5 bases, there was a span of 10 bases. The CDR3 is 13 amino acids. From germline, CDR1 is SGHNT and CDR2 YYREEE (reference sequence). The CDR3: CASSRDRDQPQHF. The CDR3 nucleotides read TGTGCCAGCAGCCGCGACCGTGATCAGCCCCAGCATTTT. The full variable domain, completed using reference TRBV5-4 and TRBJ1-5, is ETGVTQSPTHLIKTRGQQVTLRCSSQSGHNTVSWYQQALGQGPQFIFQYYREEENGRGNFPPRFSGLQFPNYSSELNVNALELDDSALYLCASSRDRDQPQHFGDGTRLSIL.

In its sample, this clone was seen once. The chain recombines TRBV4-2 with TRBJ1-6, with 10 bases aligning to TRBD1. CDR3 length equals 15 residues. Trimming at V came to 1 base and at J to 10 bases, leaving 4 bases not matched to a gene. The germline CDR1 and CDR2 sequences are LGHNA and YNFKEQ. CDR3 amino acids: CASSQGQGAWSPLHF. CDR3 DNA: TGTGCCAGCAGCCAAGGACAGGGGGCTTGGTCACCCCTCCACTTT.

The chain recombines TRBV7-3 with TRBJ2-3; 10 positions agree with TRBD2. Germline V lookup: CDR1 SGHTA, CDR2 FQGTGA. This CDR3 region has 14 residues. The V gene end was trimmed by 4 bases and the J gene end by 3 bases; junction bases not matched to a gene: 1. CDR3 DNA: TGTGCCAGCAGCTCGGGACTAGCGACAGATACGCAGTATTTT. It codes for CASSSGLATDTQYF.

Details on this clone: This clone may be a read error of a much larger clone one base away. Additional DNA sequences in this sample encode the identical CDR3. The chain has TRBV5-1 and TRBJ2-1; possibly TRBD2 for D (5 bases). The V and J ends lost 3 bases and 0 bases respectively, with 10 bases between them. The germline CDR1 and CDR2 sequences are SGHRS and YFSETQ. There are 15 residues in the CDR3. The CDR3 bases are TGCGCCAGCAGCTCGGACTCGAGCTCCTACAATGAGCAGTTCTTC. Translation gives CASSSDSSSYNEQFF.

This chain uses TRBV5-8 with TRBJ2-2; no firm D call. The CDR3 totals 15 residues. Per the germline V gene, CDR1 is SGHTS and CDR2 is YDEGEE. The V and J ends lost 0 bases and 1 base respectively, with 7 bases between them. The CDR3 here is CASSLGRVNTGELFF. CDR3 nucleotide sequence: TGTGCCAGCAGCTTGGGAAGGGTGAACACCGGGGAGCTGTTTTTT.

V gene TRBV27 combines with J gene TRBJ2-6, with D tentatively TRBD1 (5 bases). V shed 2 bases and J shed 0 bases, with 17 bases lying between them. This CDR3 is built from 19 residues. CDR1 and CDR2 from the germline V gene are MNHEY and SMNVEV (reference sequence). The CDR3 loop reads CASSLGLKSGASGANVLTF. For the CDR3, the DNA is TGTGCCAGCAGTTTAGGGTTGAAAAGTGGGGCCTCTGGGGCCAACGTCCTGACTTTC.

This clone turned up a few times. This sequence joins TRBV19 and TRBJ1-1, with D tentatively TRBD1 (6 bases). The CDR3 extends over 13 amino acids. The germline CDR1 and CDR2 sequences are LNHDA and SQIVND (reference sequence). V was pared by 7 bases and J by 3 bases, with 12 bases between. The DNA of the CDR3 is TGTGCCAGTAATCGGGGGCCTGACACTGAAGCTTTCTTT. Translating it yields CASNRGPDTEAFF. The variable domain in full, with the rest retrieved from reference TRBV19 and TRBJ1-1, is DGGITQSPKYLFRKEGQNVTLSCEQNLNHDAMYWYRQDPGQGLRLIYYSQIVNDFQKGDIAEGYSVSREKKESFPLTVTSAQKNPTAFYLCASNRGPDTEAFFGQGTRLTVV.

This clone was picked up one time. The rearrangement uses TRBV5-1 and TRBJ1-4, with 8 nucleotides matching TRBD1. Germline CDR1 SGHRS, CDR2 YFSETQ. The CDR3 has 14 amino acids. With V trimmed by 3 bases and J by 7 bases, 5 bases remained unmatched. DNA for the CDR3: TGCGCCAGCAGCTCGGGACAGGCAAGTGAAAAACTGTTTTTT. Encoded protein: CASSSGQASEKLFF.